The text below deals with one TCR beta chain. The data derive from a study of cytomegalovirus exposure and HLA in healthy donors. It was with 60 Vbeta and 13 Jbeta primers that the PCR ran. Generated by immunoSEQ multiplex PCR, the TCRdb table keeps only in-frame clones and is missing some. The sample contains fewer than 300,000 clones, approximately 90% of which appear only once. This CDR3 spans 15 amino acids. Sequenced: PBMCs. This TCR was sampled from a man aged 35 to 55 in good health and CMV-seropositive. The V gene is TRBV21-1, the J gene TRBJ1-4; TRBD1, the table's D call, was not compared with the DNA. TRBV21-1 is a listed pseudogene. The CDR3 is CASSAQGRQGEKLFF. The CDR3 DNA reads TGTGCCAGCAGCGCCCAGGGTAGACAGGGTGAAAAACTGTTTTTT.